Each of the 18 T cell receptor beta chains below was sequenced from the same sample in a study of OX40 agonist ivuxolimab in advanced cancers. This table comes from immunoSEQ multiplex PCR, and its TCRdb copy is limited to in-frame clones, with some not included. Among about 62,000 clones listed, approximately 85% were seen once. This specimen was CD4+ or CD8+ T cells sorted from blood, taken in a trial of the OX40 agonist ivuxolimab. The receptors derive from an adult with an advanced solid tumor such as melanoma, head and neck, liver or kidney cancer.

The chain links TRBV5-5 to TRBJ1-1, with 7 bases that match TRBD1. The CDR3 has 14 residues. Per germline, CDR1 SGHKS and CDR2 YYEKEE (reference sequence). With 0 bases clipped from V and 5 bases from J, the junction kept 4 bases outside the gene matches. CDR3 protein: CASSLVRGPTEAFF. CDR3 in DNA: TGTGCCAGCAGCTTGGTTAGGGGGCCTACTGAAGCTTTCTTT.

This rearrangement joins TRBV15 to TRBJ1-5; TRBD1 matches at 8 bases. V shed 4 bases and J 2 bases; nucleotides not matched to a gene: 4. The CDR3 loop spans 15 amino acids. Germline lookup yields CDR1 LNHNV and CDR2 YYDKDF (reference sequence). The CDR3 coding sequence is TGTGCCACCAGCAACGGACAGGGCCGCAATCAGCCCCAGCATTTT. Its protein is CATSNGQGRNQPQHF.

The rearrangement links TRBV30 to TRBJ1-1; the D is unclear. This CDR3 contains 18 residues. V gave up 5 bases and J gave up 2 bases, with 27 bases separating them. Germline values: CDR1 GTSNPN, CDR2 SVGIG (reference sequence). CDR3 DNA sequence: TGTGCCTGGCAGCACGGACCTTTCCAACAGCGACTCAACACTGAAGCTTTCTTT. This sequence encodes CAWQHGPFQQRLNTEAFF. Based on the CDR3 plus reference TRBV30 and TRBJ1-1, the full variable domain is SQTIHQWPATLVQPVGSPLSLECTVEGTSNPNLYWYRQAAGRGLQLLFYSVGIGQISSEVPQNLSASRPQDRQFILSSKKLLLSDSGFYLCAWQHGPFQQRLNTEAFFGQGTRLTVV.

The chain employs TRBV2 and TRBJ2-1, with D possibly TRBD1 on 6 matching bases. CDR1 SNHLY and CDR2 FYNNEI come from the germline V gene. Trimming cost V 5 bases and J 7 bases, with 9 bases left between them. The CDR3 runs to 12 residues. The CDR3 reads CASSLRGNEQFF. The CDR3 nucleotides read TGTGCCAGCAGTCTTAGGGGGAATGAGCAGTTCTTC.

The chain has TRBV5-1 and TRBJ2-4, with TRBD1 as a possible D gene (6 bases). Trimming took off 4 bases at V and 6 bases at J, with 8 bases between the two ends. Germline loops: CDR1 SGHRS, CDR2 YFSETQ. The CDR3 extends over 12 amino acids. For the CDR3, the DNA is TGCGCCAGCAGCCCACAGGGAAACATTCAGTACTTC. This translates into CASSPQGNIQYF.

To note about this clone: One end of the junction does not line up with germline, which may come from a read error. The chain joins TRBV7-7 to TRBJ2-1, with no clear D. The CDR3 sequence is 15 residues long. Looked up from germline, CDR1 is SSHAT and CDR2 is FNYEAQ (reference sequence). This CDR3 is CASSLGILSNNEQFF. DNA for the CDR3: TGTGCTAGCAGCTTAGGAATCCTCTCTAACAATGAGCAGTTCTTC.

The chain joins TRBV19 to TRBJ1-1; 7 bases agree with TRBD1. The CDR3 has 12 residues. The germline V gene has CDR1 LNHDA and CDR2 SQIVND (reference sequence). The V segment lost 7 bases and the J segment 11 bases; nucleotides outside the gene matches: 10. CDR3 nucleotides: TGTGCCAGTACCGAGCTGACAGGGAGTGCTTTCTTT. Translation gives CASTELTGSAFF.

The CDR3 DNA reads as TGCAGTGCTAGAGAGGAGGAAGCTTTCTTT. Encoded protein: CSAREEEAFF. The V gene is TRBV20-1, the J gene TRBJ1-1, with D unresolved. Germline-derived CDR1 and CDR2 are DFQATT and SNEGSKA (reference sequence). This CDR3 is 10 amino acids long. Trimming cost V 0 bases and J 8 bases, with 4 bases left between them.

The rearrangement uses TRBV6-1 and TRBJ1-1, with D possibly TRBD1 on 5 matching bases. Looked up from germline, CDR1 is MNHNS and CDR2 is SASEGT. V dropped 1 base and J dropped 7 bases, with 13 bases sitting between them. CDR3 length equals 14 residues. The CDR3 bases are TGTGCCAGCAGTGAAGGACAGCTGAGGGGTGAAGCTTTCTTT. Its protein product is CASSEGQLRGEAFF.

There are a few counts of this clone. V is TRBV30 and J is TRBJ1-5; no clear D gene. Looked up from germline, CDR1 is GTSNPN and CDR2 is SVGIG (reference sequence). The V end lost 1 base, the J end lost 4 bases, and 11 bases lay between the germline ends. The CDR3 is 14 amino acids. The CDR3 region has the DNA TGTGCCTGGAGTGCATTAAAGGGAAATCAGCCCCAGCATTTT. Translating gives CAWSALKGNQPQHF.

The gene calls are TRBV7-9 and TRBJ1-2; 7 bases map to TRBD1. CDR3 length: 13 residues. CDR1 SEHNR and CDR2 FQNEAQ come from the germline V gene (reference sequence). J lost 8 bases, V lost 7 bases, and 10 bases had no gene match. This CDR3 is CASTNPTGQGYTF. The CDR3 nucleotides are TGTGCCAGCACCAATCCGACAGGGCAAGGCTACACCTTC.

The rearrangement joins TRBV29-1 to TRBJ1-2, with unresolved D. The CDR3 contains 12 residues. The germline gives CDR1 SQVTM, CDR2 ANQGSEA. V was cut by 4 bases and J by 5 bases, with 11 bases left in between. This chain's CDR3 is CSVAGGGYGYTF. The CDR3 coding sequence is TGCAGCGTTGCAGGAGGAGGTTATGGCTACACCTTC.

The chain couples TRBV10-3 to TRBJ1-5, with 8 bases identical to TRBD1. V lost 6 bases to trimming and J lost 5 bases; unmatched junction nucleotides: 6. The length of the CDR3 is 14 residues. Per the germline V gene, CDR1 is ENHRY and CDR2 is SYGVKD. The CDR3 reads CAIRGGQGDQPQHF. The DNA of the CDR3 is TGTGCCATCAGGGGCGGACAGGGCGATCAGCCCCAGCATTTT.

This clone was observed a few times. The gene calls are TRBV6-5 and TRBJ1-1; D unresolved. Germline CDR1 reads MNHEY; CDR2 reads SVGAGI. With 6 bases removed from V and 0 bases from J, the gap between germline ends came to 14 bases. The CDR3 has 15 amino acids. The CDR3 here is CASSRLLSVNTEAFF. CDR3 nucleotide sequence: TGTGCCAGCAGCCGACTCTTGTCGGTGAACACTGAAGCTTTCTTT.

The rearrangement uses TRBV7-9 and TRBJ2-2, with 8 bases fitting TRBD1. Germline CDR1 and CDR2: SEHNR and FQNEAQ (reference sequence). The CDR3 is 14 amino acids. V dropped 2 bases and J dropped 7; count of bases not matched to a gene: 3. CDR3 bases: TGTGCCAGCAGCTTACAGGGGGCGAACGGGGAGCTGTTTTTT. This encodes CASSLQGANGELFF.

V usage is TRBV7-8 and J usage is TRBJ1-1, with D perhaps matching TRBD1 (6 bases). Trimming shortened V by 5 bases and J by 1 base, and 14 bases separated the two germline ends. The CDR3 totals 15 residues. Germline V lookup: CDR1 SGHVS, CDR2 FQNEAQ. CDR3 DNA: TGTGCCAGCAGCCTGGGGGACATAAGGAACACTGAAGCTTTCTTT. Translating it yields CASSLGDIRNTEAFF.

This clone is a singleton in its sample. J is TRBJ2-7 and V is TRBV30; TRBD1 might be the D (5 bases). The germline gives CDR1 GTSNPN, CDR2 SVGIG (reference sequence). V was clipped by 0 bases and J by 1 base, with 10 bases between them. This CDR3 spans 14 amino acids. The CDR3 nucleotides are TGTGCCTGGAGTGTAGGTGGGGCGTCCTACGAGCAGTACTTC. It translates to CAWSVGGASYEQYF.

The chain couples TRBV7-3 to TRBJ2-1; D tentatively reads TRBD1 or TRBD2 (6 bases each). Germline assignment: CDR1 SGHTA and CDR2 FQGTGA. This CDR3 spans 13 amino acids. Trimming shortened V by 4 bases and J by 8 bases, and 12 bases separated the two germline ends. CDR3 sequence (DNA): TGTGCCAGCAGCTCTGGGGGGCAGGATGAGCAGTTCTTC. Its translation: CASSSGGQDEQFF.